The rows below give T cell receptor beta chains drawn from one sample of a study of blood T cell repertoires in COVID-19. TCRdb's copy holds only in-frame clones and misses some; the assay was immunoSEQ multiplex PCR. Found here are roughly 58,000 clones, about 81% of them singletons; the top ten hold about 30%. Sequences were obtained from peripheral blood. The receptors originated from a man between 60 and 75 years old with COVID-19, enrolled during active disease. Each CDR3 is given with its conserved first and last residue. D genes are given only for firm matches. Expanded clones are given a class, and other clones once, few, many or no size at all.

v_call	j_call	d_call	clone_size	cdr3_aa	cdr3_nt
TRBV6-5	TRBJ2-1	TRBD2	NA	CASSYRAGGKENEQFF	TGTGCCAGCAGTTATAGGGCGGGGGGGAAGGAGAATGAGCAGTTCTTC
TRBV3-1/TRBV3-2	TRBJ2-5	NA	few	CASSQRSQGRETQYF	TGTGCCAGCAGCCAGCGATCACAGGGAAGGGAGACCCAGTACTTC
TRBV3-1/TRBV3-2	TRBJ2-1	NA	NA	CASSQPGLPRHEQFF	TGTGCCAGCAGCCAACCCGGACTCCCCAGGCATGAGCAGTTCTTC
TRBV6-4	TRBJ1-1	NA	NA	CASSAITGEAFF	TGTGCCAGCAGTGCCATAACCGGGGAAGCTTTCTTT
TRBV9	TRBJ2-7	NA	NA	CASGRGIYEQYF	TGTGCCAGCGGGAGGGGGATCTACGAGCAGTACTTC
TRBV19	TRBJ1-5	TRBD1	NA	CASSTRQGPNQPQHF	TGTGCCAGTAGTACAAGACAGGGACCCAATCAGCCCCAGCATTTT
TRBV6-5	TRBJ2-2	TRBD2	NA	CASSSQIAGGIGELFF	TGTGCCAGCAGTTCCCAAATAGCGGGAGGGATCGGGGAGCTGTTTTTT
TRBV2	TRBJ1-4	TRBD1	NA	CASTGGTNEKLFF	TGTGCCAGTACAGGGGGCACGAATGAAAAACTGTTTTTT
TRBV5-4	TRBJ2-1	NA	NA	CASSSGSSAAYNEQFF	TGTGCCAGCAGCTCGGGGTCTAGCGCCGCCTACAATGAGCAGTTCTTC
TRBV19	TRBJ1-2	TRBD1	NA	CASSAVRQGGNYGYTF	TGTGCCAGTTCGGCCGTTAGACAGGGGGGAAACTATGGCTACACCTTC
TRBV9	TRBJ2-1	NA	NA	CASSANLANEQFF	TGTGCCAGCAGCGCAAACCTAGCAAATGAGCAGTTCTTC
TRBV29-1	TRBJ2-3	TRBD2	NA	CSVSGLAGVDTQYF	TGCAGCGTTTCGGGACTAGCGGGAGTAGATACGCAGTATTTT
TRBV6-5	TRBJ1-1	NA	NA	CASRPNGGTEAFF	TGTGCCAGCAGGCCCAACGGGGGTACTGAAGCTTTCTTT
TRBV24-1	TRBJ2-1	NA	NA	CATSDFSKGDNEQFF	TGTGCCACCAGTGATTTCTCAAAGGGGGACAATGAGCAGTTCTTC
TRBV3-1/TRBV3-2	TRBJ2-6	TRBD1	NA	CASSPDMRAGTGGSGANVLTF	TGTGCCAGCAGCCCCGATATGCGAGCCGGGACAGGGGGATCTGGGGCCAACGTCCTGACTTTC
TRBV5-1	TRBJ1-1	NA	once	CASSLTGPNTEAFF	TGCGCCAGCAGCTTGACAGGGCCGAACACTGAAGCTTTCTTT
TRBV19	TRBJ2-1	TRBD2	few	CASSTSYLLAGEDNEQFF	TGTGCCAGTAGTACGTCATATCTACTAGCGGGAGAGGACAATGAGCAGTTCTTC
TRBV4-3	TRBJ1-1	TRBD1	NA	CASSQESQGVNTEAFF	TGCGCCAGCAGCCAAGAATCGCAGGGGGTGAACACTGAAGCTTTCTTT
TRBV5-4	TRBJ2-3	TRBD2	NA	CASSPPARGVTDTQYF	TGTGCCAGCAGCCCCCCCGCGCGGGGGGTCACAGATACGCAGTATTTT
TRBV30	TRBJ1-5	NA	many	CAWTGGGPGQPQHF	TGTGCCTGGACTGGGGGGGGTCCTGGTCAGCCCCAGCATTTT
TRBV4-2	TRBJ2-5	NA	NA	CASSLETSSRETQYF	TGTGCCAGCAGCCTAGAAACTAGTTCAAGGGAGACCCAGTACTTC
TRBV30	TRBJ2-3	TRBD2	once	CARTSGSTDTQYF	TGTGCTAGGACTAGCGGGAGCACAGATACGCAGTATTTT
TRBV5-6	TRBJ1-5	NA	NA	CASSLVSGNQPQHF	TGTGCCAGCAGCTTGGTATCAGGCAATCAGCCCCAGCATTTT
TRBV27	TRBJ2-7	TRBD1	few	CASSRQGAREQYF	TGTGCCAGCAGTCGACAGGGGGCGCGCGAGCAGTACTTC
TRBV6-5	TRBJ1-1	TRBD1	many	CASSYTTGANTEAFF	TGTGCCAGCAGTTACACGACAGGGGCGAACACTGAAGCTTTCTTT
TRBV6-5	TRBJ2-3	NA	NA	CASRLQGIDTDTQYF	TGTGCCAGCAGATTACAGGGTATTGACACAGATACGCAGTATTTT
TRBV5-1	TRBJ2-7	NA	NA	CASSLAPQGYEQYF	TGCGCCAGCAGCTTGGCACCCCAGGGGTACGAGCAGTACTTC
TRBV5-6	TRBJ1-1	NA	NA	CASSRTVGEKRATEAFF	TGTGCCAGCAGCCGTACCGTCGGGGAGAAGAGGGCCACTGAAGCTTTCTTT
TRBV5-1	TRBJ2-1	NA	NA	CASSLVAGSGYEQFF	TGCGCCAGCAGCTTGGTCGCAGGGTCAGGGTATGAGCAGTTCTTC
TRBV11-2	TRBJ2-7	NA	NA	CASSLGRPGGYEQYF	TGTGCCAGCAGCTTAGGAAGACCTGGCGGCTACGAGCAGTACTTC
TRBV20-1	TRBJ1-5	NA	NA	CSASPPRTDNQPQHF	TGCAGTGCTAGTCCCCCCCGGACAGACAATCAGCCCCAGCATTTT
TRBV12-3/TRBV12-4	TRBJ2-7	NA	NA	CASSSQGYEQYF	TGTGCCAGCAGTTCTCAGGGCTACGAGCAGTACTTC
TRBV7-2	TRBJ2-2	TRBD2	NA	CASSPPRTRSNTGELFF	TGTGCCAGCAGCCCCCCACGGACTAGATCGAACACCGGGGAGCTGTTTTTT
TRBV25-1	TRBJ2-3	TRBD1	NA	CASSEVGRGTSTDTQYF	TGTGCCAGCAGTGAAGTCGGCAGGGGGACAAGCACAGATACGCAGTATTTT
TRBV3-1/TRBV3-2	TRBJ1-1	NA	NA	CASSQVWGGQRAFF	TGTGCCAGCAGCCAAGTTTGGGGCGGACAGAGAGCTTTCTTT
TRBV18	TRBJ2-2	NA	NA	CASSAAGVANTGELFF	TGTGCCAGCTCCGCAGCCGGGGTCGCGAACACCGGGGAGCTGTTTTTT
TRBV24-1	TRBJ2-2	TRBD1	once	CATSDSGQGSHTGELFF	TGTGCCACCAGTGATTCCGGACAGGGGTCCCACACCGGGGAGCTGTTTTTT
TRBV5-1	TRBJ2-1	TRBD2	NA	CASRELAGGNEQFF	TGCGCCAGCAGAGAGCTAGCGGGGGGGAATGAGCAGTTCTTC
TRBV9	TRBJ2-3	TRBD1	NA	CASSADRDTDTQYF	TGTGCCAGCAGCGCGGACAGGGATACAGATACGCAGTATTTT
TRBV2	TRBJ2-3	TRBD1	many	CATPGGRNTDTQYF	TGTGCCACCCCAGGGGGACGGAACACAGATACGCAGTATTTT
TRBV4-2	TRBJ1-3	TRBD1	NA	CASRGQATSGNTIYF	TGTGCCAGCAGGGGACAGGCGACCTCTGGAAACACCATATATTTT
TRBV7-2	TRBJ1-2	TRBD1	few	CASSSFTGGNYGYTF	TGTGCCAGCAGCTCCTTTACAGGGGGCAACTATGGCTACACCTTC
TRBV5-4	TRBJ2-1	TRBD2	NA	CASSPGTRPAEQFF	TGTGCCAGCAGTCCCGGGACTAGACCTGCTGAGCAGTTCTTC
TRBV11-2	TRBJ1-2	TRBD1	few	CASSTGQGNYGYTF	TGTGCCAGCAGCACCGGACAGGGGAACTATGGCTACACCTTC
TRBV27	TRBJ2-3	NA	NA	CASSWRETDTQYF	TGTGCCAGCAGTTGGAGGGAAACAGATACGCAGTATTTT
TRBV19	TRBJ2-7	TRBD2	NA	CASSPGRLAGAYEQYF	TGTGCCAGTAGCCCTGGAAGGCTAGCGGGAGCCTACGAGCAGTACTTC
TRBV7-7	TRBJ2-5	NA	NA	CASSLVGGQETQYF	TGTGCTAGCAGCTTAGTCGGGGGCCAAGAGACCCAGTACTTC
TRBV6-5	TRBJ1-3	NA	NA	CASSYSTLGAGNTIYF	TGTGCCAGCAGTTACTCGACTCTGGGTGCGGGAAACACCATATATTTT
TRBV9	TRBJ2-7	NA	NA	CASSVGATYEQYF	TGTGCCAGCAGCGTAGGGGCAACCTACGAGCAGTACTTC
TRBV6-5	TRBJ2-1	TRBD1	NA	CASTKTGGNEQFF	TGTGCCAGCACTAAGACAGGGGGCAATGAGCAGTTCTTC
TRBV5-6	TRBJ2-5	NA	NA	CASNEDYQETQYF	TGTGCCAGCAACGAGGACTACCAAGAGACCCAGTACTTC
TRBV12-3/TRBV12-4	TRBJ1-1	TRBD1	NA	CASSSRDRTTSFF	TGTGCCAGCAGCAGCCGGGACAGGACGACTAGTTTCTTT
TRBV28	TRBJ2-7	TRBD2	NA	CASSFWTSGRAFEQYF	TGTGCCAGCAGTTTCTGGACTAGCGGGAGGGCGTTCGAGCAGTACTTC
TRBV3-1/TRBV3-2	TRBJ1-1	NA	few	CASSQGSTGYTEAFF	TGTGCCAGCAGCCAGGGTAGTACAGGGTACACTGAAGCTTTCTTT
TRBV12-5	TRBJ2-3	NA	NA	CASGLGGDTQYF	TGTGCTAGTGGTTTGGGCGGAGATACGCAGTATTTT
TRBV6-5	TRBJ1-1	TRBD1	few	CASRAQGQLNTEAFF	TGTGCCAGCAGAGCCCAGGGACAGTTGAACACTGAAGCTTTCTTT
TRBV10-3	TRBJ2-1	TRBD1	NA	CAIRGTGGNEQFF	TGTGCCATCAGGGGGACAGGGGGCAATGAGCAGTTCTTC
TRBV27	TRBJ2-7	TRBD2	NA	CASSWGLAGYEQYF	TGTGCCAGCAGCTGGGGACTAGCGGGGTACGAGCAGTACTTC
TRBV7-2	TRBJ2-7	TRBD2	NA	CASSPLAGVTYEQYF	TGTGCCAGCAGCCCCCTAGCGGGAGTAACGTACGAGCAGTACTTC